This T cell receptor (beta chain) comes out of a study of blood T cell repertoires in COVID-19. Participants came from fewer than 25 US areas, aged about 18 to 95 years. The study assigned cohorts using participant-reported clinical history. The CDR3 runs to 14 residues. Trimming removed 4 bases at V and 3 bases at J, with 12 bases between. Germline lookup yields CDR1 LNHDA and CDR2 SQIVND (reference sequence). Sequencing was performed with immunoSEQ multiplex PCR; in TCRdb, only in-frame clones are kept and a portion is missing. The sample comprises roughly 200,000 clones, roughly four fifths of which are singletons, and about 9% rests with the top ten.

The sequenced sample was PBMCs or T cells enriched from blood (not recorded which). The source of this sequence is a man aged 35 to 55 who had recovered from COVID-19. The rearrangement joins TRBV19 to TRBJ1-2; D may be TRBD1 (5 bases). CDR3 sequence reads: CASSTDQGHYGYTF. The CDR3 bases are TGTGCCAGTAGTACGGATCAGGGCCACTATGGCTACACCTTC.